One sample yielded the 23 T cell receptor beta chains listed below, sequenced in a study of T cell responses to AZD1222 COVID-19 vaccine (dated by TCRdb to the early 2020s). The time point label of this sample denotes: baseline before first vaccination. Library creation used the immunoSEQ multiplex PCR assay. TCRdb holds this immuneACCESS table with in-frame rearrangements only. Some clones are missing; in checked studies, unresolved V genes explain under half, and the rest has no known cause. The table for this sample lists more than 95,000 clones; 89% of them were counted only once. Approximately 19% of the sample is taken by the ten largest. Sequences were derived from peripheral blood, sampled on day 0 of AZD1222 vaccination. The source of these receptors is an adult in good health.

A word on this clone: Here the CDR3 omits its conserved ending phenylalanine or tryptophan, so a read error is the likely source. The chain recombines TRBV6-1 with TRBJ1-6; possibly TRBD1 for D (6 bases). CDR3 length: 16 amino acids. Germline values: CDR1 MNHNS, CDR2 SASEGT. V was trimmed by 2 bases and J by 0 bases, leaving 8 bases between them. CDR3 nucleotide sequence: TGTGCCAGCAGTGAACCGGGGGCCTCCTATAATTCACCCCTCCACCTT. Its translation: CASSEPGASYNSPLHL.

The chain couples TRBV7-9 to TRBJ2-7; 10 bases line up with TRBD1. Germline CDR1 is SEHNR and CDR2 is FQNEAQ (reference sequence). The CDR3 has 16 amino acids. J was trimmed by 5 bases and V by 3 bases; bases with no gene match: 10. CDR3 DNA: TGTGCCAGCAGCTTCCCAAGGGGACAGGGGTGGGACGAGCAGTACTTC. Encoded protein: CASSFPRGQGWDEQYF.

The chain has TRBV19 and TRBJ2-3; the D is unclear. The CDR3 runs to 15 residues. CDR1 and CDR2 (germline): LNHDA, SQIVND (reference sequence). V gave up 1 base and J gave up 2 bases, with 10 bases separating them. CDR3 nucleotide sequence: TGTGCCAGTAGTATAGGCCTAAAAATCACAGATACGCAGTATTTT. Translation: CASSIGLKITDTQYF.

The V gene is TRBV27, the J gene TRBJ2-7, with D tentatively TRBD2 (6 bases). Germline V gene sequence: CDR1 MNHEY, CDR2 SMNVEV (reference sequence). This CDR3 has 15 residues. V lost 1 base, J lost 2 bases, and 12 bases lay in between. CDR3 nucleotides: TGTGCCAGCAGTTTATTCGGTAGCGGTCCCTACGAGCAGTACTTC. It is translated as CASSLFGSGPYEQYF.

The rearrangement joins TRBV19 to TRBJ2-1; no clear D gene. The V gene lost 3 bases and the J gene lost 5 bases, with 8 bases spanning the gap. CDR3 size: 13 residues. Germline CDR1 reads LNHDA; CDR2 reads SQIVND (reference sequence). The CDR3 sequence is CASSMGPNNEQFF. DNA of the CDR3: TGTGCCAGTAGTATGGGCCCAAACAATGAGCAGTTCTTC. Full variable domain (missing parts from reference TRBV19 and TRBJ2-1): DGGITQSPKYLFRKEGQNVTLSCEQNLNHDAMYWYRQDPGQGLRLIYYSQIVNDFQKGDIAEGYSVSREKKESFPLTVTSAQKNPTAFYLCASSMGPNNEQFFGPGTRLTVL.

The rearrangement uses TRBV6-6 and TRBJ2-7; the D is unclear. In germline, CDR1 is MNHNY, CDR2 SVGAGI (reference sequence). The ends were cut back, 3 bases at V and 2 bases at J, with 8 bases in the middle. This CDR3 has 13 residues. CDR3 DNA: TGTGCCAGCAGTTATGGGATAACCTACGAGCAGTACTTC. This codes for CASSYGITYEQYF.

This clone was counted once. CDR3 sequence: CASSNIQDRGQIEKLFF. The CDR3 nucleotides read TGTGCCAGTAGTAACATCCAGGACAGGGGGCAGATTGAAAAACTGTTTTTT. The rearrangement joins TRBV19 to TRBJ1-4; 11 bases agree with TRBD1. Looked up from germline, CDR1 is LNHDA and CDR2 is SQIVND (reference sequence). With 4 bases clipped from V and 7 bases from J, the junction kept 11 bases outside the gene matches. This CDR3 comprises 17 residues.

A few counts support this clone. The rearrangement links TRBV18 to TRBJ2-2; D ambiguous. The V and J ends lost 0 bases and 4 bases respectively, with 3 bases between them. Per germline, CDR1 KGHSH and CDR2 LQKENI. The CDR3 is 13 amino acids. The CDR3 spells CASSPPGTGELFF. The DNA of the CDR3 is TGTGCCAGCTCACCACCGGGCACCGGGGAGCTGTTTTTT.

This clone was recorded only once. The V gene is TRBV12-3 or TRBV12-4, the J gene TRBJ2-4; 8 bases agree with TRBD1. The CDR3 is 13 residues long. J gave up 8 bases and V 6 bases, and 6 bases lay outside the gene matches. The CDR3: CASRTTGVDIQYF. CDR3 in DNA: TGTGCCAGCAGAACGACAGGGGTGGACATTCAGTACTTC.

This clone was found once. For the CDR3, the DNA is TGTGCCTGGAGTATAAAGACAGGAACCGAGCAGTACTTC. Protein: CAWSIKTGTEQYF. The J gene is TRBJ2-7, the V gene TRBV30; D may be TRBD1 (6 bases). Germline CDR1 and CDR2: GTSNPN and SVGIG (reference sequence). This CDR3 is built from 13 residues. V lost 2 bases, J lost 6 bases, and 14 bases lay in between.

This chain links TRBV6-6 with TRBJ1-2; weak D call: TRBD1 (5 bases). Germline loops: CDR1 MNHNY, CDR2 SVGAGI (reference sequence). The V end was cut by 6 bases, the J end by 9 bases, with 17 bases between. This CDR3 is 13 amino acids long. CDR3 amino acids: CASSRDFYGSYTF. CDR3 in DNA: TGTGCCAGCAGCAGGGACTTCTATGGGAGCTACACCTTC.

The rearrangement uses TRBV10-2 and TRBJ2-5; the match to TRBD2 covers 8 bases. Germline CDR1 and CDR2: WSHSY and SAAADI. V shed 7 bases, J shed 5 bases, and the junction held 9 bases outside the gene matches. The CDR3 consists of 14 residues. As DNA, the CDR3 is TGCGCCAGCACCGAAGCGGGGGCCGCGGAGACCCAGTACTTC. This codes for CASTEAGAAETQYF.

The chain joins TRBV10-3 to TRBJ2-7; D possibly corresponds to TRBD2 (6 bases). Germline values: CDR1 ENHRY, CDR2 SYGVKD. Trimming cost V 6 bases and J 2 bases, with 11 bases left between them. The CDR3 is 13 residues long. The CDR3 loop reads CAIRRLGAYEQYF. The CDR3 DNA sequence: TGTGCCATCAGGAGACTAGGAGCCTACGAGCAGTACTTC.

J is TRBJ2-7 and V is TRBV6-1, with D unclear. In germline, CDR1 is MNHNS, CDR2 SASEGT. CDR3 length equals 13 residues. V dropped 3 bases and J dropped 1 base, with 7 bases sitting between them. CDR3 DNA sequence: TGTGCCAGCAGTGAGCCGGTATCCTACGAGCAGTACTTC. It encodes CASSEPVSYEQYF.

This sequence joins TRBV5-1 and TRBJ1-5; the match to TRBD1 covers 8 bases. This CDR3 has 15 amino acids. J was trimmed by 4 bases and V by 3 bases; bases with no gene match: 6. Germline V gene lookup returns CDR1 SGHRS and CDR2 YFSETQ. The CDR3 coding sequence is TGCGCCAGCAGCTCGGGGACAGGACTGAATCAGCCCCAGCATTTT. Amino acid sequence: CASSSGTGLNQPQHF.

This chain joins TRBV3-1 (or the pseudogene TRBV3-2) and TRBJ1-2; TRBD1 might be the D (6 bases). Trimming shortened V by 2 bases and J by 8 bases, and 12 bases separated the two germline ends. CDR3 length: 13 residues. Looked up from germline, CDR1 is LGHDT and CDR2 is YNNKEL (reference sequence). The CDR3 sequence: CASSQQQGRGYTF. The CDR3 coding sequence is TGTGCCAGCAGCCAACAACAGGGAAGGGGCTACACCTTC.

The chain couples TRBV6-1 to TRBJ1-1, with 11 bases fitting TRBD1. Unmatched junction bases numbered 6, after V lost 6 bases and J lost 3 bases. This CDR3 has 15 amino acids. The germline gives CDR1 MNHNS, CDR2 SASEGT. The CDR3 here is CASRGLGQGDTEAFF. As DNA, the CDR3 is TGTGCCAGCAGGGGACTGGGACAGGGGGACACTGAAGCTTTCTTT.

The genes are TRBV11-3 and TRBJ2-1, with 7 bases fitting TRBD1. The CDR3 spans 16 residues. The ends lost 0 bases at V and 6 bases at J; junction bases unmatched: 8. CDR1 and CDR2 from the germline V gene are SGHNT and YENEEA. The CDR3 loop is CASSLDSVGQVNEQFF. DNA of the CDR3: TGTGCCAGCAGCTTAGATTCCGTCGGACAGGTCAATGAGCAGTTCTTC.

This clone has a handful of counts. The rearrangement joins TRBV6-4 to TRBJ1-1; possibly TRBD1 for D (5 bases). Trimming left V 4 bases short and J 4 bases short, with 10 bases between. The CDR3 totals 13 residues. The V gene's germline CDR1 is MRHNA and CDR2 SNTAGT. The chain's CDR3 is CASSVDSFTEAFF. The DNA of the CDR3 is TGTGCCAGCAGTGTAGACAGCTTCACTGAAGCTTTCTTT.

The chain combines TRBV4-1 with TRBJ1-5, with TRBD1 matching over 8 bases. Germline V gene lookup returns CDR1 MGHRA and CDR2 YSYEKL. The CDR3 is made up of 17 amino acids. Losses at the gene ends were 0 bases for V and 6 bases for J; bases not matched to a gene: 10. The CDR3 region is CASSQEPLEDRVQPQHF. CDR3 DNA: TGCGCCAGCAGCCAAGAGCCCCTCGAGGACAGGGTTCAGCCCCAGCATTTT.

The chain combines TRBV7-9 with TRBJ2-1, with 7 bases matching TRBD2. CDR1 is SEHNR and CDR2 is FQNEAQ in the germline V gene (reference sequence). The CDR3 contains 15 residues. V lost 5 bases and J lost 8; bases outside the gene matches: 12. The CDR3 region is CASSTRTSSKDEQFF. The CDR3 nucleotides read TGTGCCAGCAGCACCAGGACTAGTTCCAAGGATGAGCAGTTCTTC.

The chain has TRBV3-1 (or the pseudogene TRBV3-2) and TRBJ2-3; TRBD2 matches at 12 bases. The CDR3 covers 18 residues. Germline trimming cut 1 base from V and 1 base from J; bases unmatched to any gene: 6. Germline V gene data show CDR1 as LGHDT and CDR2 as YNNKEL (reference sequence). The CDR3 nucleotides are TGTGCCAGCAGCCAAGTTTCTAGCGGGGGGGCCGGCACAGATACGCAGTATTTT. This encodes CASSQVSSGGAGTDTQYF.

Comment on this clone: Other DNA sequences within the sample encode an identical CDR3. The rearrangement joins TRBV3-1 (or the pseudogene TRBV3-2) to TRBJ1-2, with D perhaps matching TRBD1 (5 bases). This CDR3 region has 13 residues. Deletions cut 0 bases from V and 4 bases from J, with 6 bases between. Germline loops: CDR1 LGHDT, CDR2 YNNKEL (reference sequence). The CDR3 region is CASSQDQGYGYTF. In DNA form, the CDR3 reads TGTGCCAGCAGCCAAGACCAGGGCTATGGCTACACCTTC.